These 9 T cell receptor beta chains originate from one sample sequenced in a study of T cell responses to AZD1222 COVID-19 vaccine. Sequenced by immunoSEQ multiplex PCR; TCRdb stores in-frame clones only, minus some. The sample includes 150,000 or so clones, 91% of them seen just once. Sample: peripheral blood, taken 28 days after the second AZD1222 dose. All receptors derive from an adult who received the AZD1222 COVID-19 vaccine.

This rearrangement joins TRBV11-2 to TRBJ1-3; D is unresolved. This CDR3 has 12 amino acids. The V gene lost 8 bases and the J gene lost 4 bases, with 9 bases spanning the gap. Germline-derived CDR1 and CDR2 are SGHAT and FQNNGV. The CDR3 spells CASRPPGNTIYF. CDR3 nucleotide sequence: TGTGCCAGCCGACCCCCAGGAAACACCATATATTTT.

CDR3 in DNA: TGTGCCTGGATTCGACAGGGGGCTGGCTACACCTTC. It encodes CAWIRQGAGYTF. This sequence joins TRBV30 and TRBJ1-2; 10 bases are a match to TRBD1. This CDR3 is built from 12 residues. Germline trimming cut 4 bases from V and 7 bases from J; bases unmatched to any gene: 3. Per the germline V gene, CDR1 is GTSNPN and CDR2 is SVGIG (reference sequence).

The chain links TRBV14 to TRBJ1-3; D remains ambiguous. CDR3 length: 14 amino acids. V was trimmed by 8 bases and J by 0 bases, leaving 11 bases between them. Germline lookup yields CDR1 SGHDN and CDR2 FVKESK. CDR3 loop: CASGKPPSGNTIYF. The DNA for the CDR3 is TGTGCCAGCGGGAAACCTCCCTCTGGAAACACCATATATTTT.

The chain joins TRBV4-1 to TRBJ2-1; TRBD1 is a possible D gene (5 bases). The germline V gene has CDR1 MGHRA and CDR2 YSYEKL. The V gene lost 0 bases and the J gene lost 6 bases, with 15 bases spanning the gap. CDR3 length: 16 residues. This CDR3 is CASSQERRTLSNEQFF. The CDR3 coding sequence is TGCGCCAGCAGCCAAGAACGCAGGACACTATCCAATGAGCAGTTCTTC.

The rearrangement links TRBV6-2 or TRBV6-3 to TRBJ2-7; the D gene is possibly TRBD1 (5 bases). Germline V gene data show CDR1 as MNHEY and CDR2 as SVGEGT. Between the trimmed V and J ends, which lost 2 bases and 0 bases, there was a span of 14 bases. The CDR3 loop spans 16 amino acids. The CDR3 here is CASSYPQGRSSYEQYF. The CDR3 DNA is TGTGCCAGCAGTTACCCTCAGGGCCGGAGCTCCTACGAGCAGTACTTC.

This clone has just one count. The chain combines TRBV9 with TRBJ2-5; D is perhaps TRBD1 (6 bases). V was trimmed by 0 bases and J by 0 bases, leaving 15 bases between them. The length of the CDR3 is 17 residues. In germline, CDR1 is SGDLS, CDR2 YYNGEE. Here the CDR3 DNA reads TGTGCCAGCAGCGTAGGTCCAGGGGTTCCGGACCAAGAGACCCAGTACTTC. Its translation: CASSVGPGVPDQETQYF.

The V and J genes are TRBV7-5 and TRBJ2-5; the table's D call of TRBD1 was not tested on the DNA. TRBV7-5 is an annotated pseudogene. This CDR3 has 15 amino acids. Written as DNA, the CDR3 is TGTGCCAGAAGCGCGATACAGGGGGCAGGGGAGACCCAGTACTTC. Its protein product is CARSAIQGAGETQYF.

The rearrangement uses TRBV18 and TRBJ1-2, with TRBD1 matching 11 bases. The CDR3 covers 16 residues. The V gene end was trimmed by 3 bases and the J gene end by 4 bases; junction bases not matched to a gene: 7. The germline V gene encodes CDR1 KGHSH and CDR2 LQKENI. CDR3 region: CASSPQDRGRFYGYTF. The DNA of the CDR3 is TGTGCCAGCTCACCTCAGGACAGGGGGCGCTTCTATGGCTACACCTTC.

The count of this clone is one. The V and J genes are TRBV18 and TRBJ2-2; D ambiguous. The germline CDR1 and CDR2 sequences are KGHSH and LQKENI. This CDR3 has 14 amino acids. V shed 6 bases and J shed 4 bases, with 12 bases lying between them. CDR3 DNA: TGTGCCAGCTCCTCCGTTCCGAGCACCGGGGAGCTGTTTTTT. Protein: CASSSVPSTGELFF.